The entry that follows covers one T cell receptor beta chain sequence. The source of the sample is a study of memory CD8 T cells in hepatitis C reinfection. At the level of the study: Chronic HCV followed reinfection in a couple of donors who cleared primary infection.

Sequencing used immunoSEQ multiplex PCR; TCRdb keeps in-frame clones, though not all of them. The sample contains some 40,000 clones, 70% to 90% of which appear only once. The time point is: peak reinfection, 3 to 8 weeks after reinfection detection. TCR sequencing was done directly ex vivo on sorted cells, without expansion in vitro. V trimming: 1 base; J trimming: 2 bases; junction bases outside the gene matches: 9. The CDR3 length is 18 residues. CDR1 MGHRA and CDR2 YSYEKL come from the germline V gene. The origin of this receptor is a man between 18 and 35 years old with hepatitis C virus infection. The source material was naive CD8+ T cells sorted from blood. This chain connects TRBV4-1 to TRBJ2-1; 9 bases are shared with TRBD1. The CDR3 DNA reads as TGCGCCAGCAGCCAAGGGGTACCGGGACAGGGTGCCTACAATGAGCAGTTCTTC. Translation: CASSQGVPGQGAYNEQFF.